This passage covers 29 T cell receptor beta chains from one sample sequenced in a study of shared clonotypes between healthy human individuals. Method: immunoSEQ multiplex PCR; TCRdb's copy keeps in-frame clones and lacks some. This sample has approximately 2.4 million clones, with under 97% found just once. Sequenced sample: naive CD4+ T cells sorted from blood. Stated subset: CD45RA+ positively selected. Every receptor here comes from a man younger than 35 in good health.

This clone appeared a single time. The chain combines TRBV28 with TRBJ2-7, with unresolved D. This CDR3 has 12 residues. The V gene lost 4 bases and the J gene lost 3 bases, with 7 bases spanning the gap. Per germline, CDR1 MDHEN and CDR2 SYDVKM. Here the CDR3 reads CASSSKYYEQYF. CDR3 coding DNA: TGTGCCAGCAGTTCAAAGTACTACGAGCAGTACTTC.

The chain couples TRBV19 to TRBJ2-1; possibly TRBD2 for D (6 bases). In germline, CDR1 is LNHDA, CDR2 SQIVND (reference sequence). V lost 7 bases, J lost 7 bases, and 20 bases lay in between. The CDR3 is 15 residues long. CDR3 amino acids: CASTPPPGGPNEQFF. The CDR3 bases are TGTGCCAGTACCCCTCCCCCCGGGGGTCCTAATGAGCAGTTCTTC.

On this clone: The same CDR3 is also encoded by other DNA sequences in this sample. The DNA for the CDR3 is TGTGCCAGCAGCCTCGTGGGTGAAAAACTGTTTTTT. Residues: CASSLVGEKLFF. The gene calls are TRBV28 and TRBJ1-4, with D unclear. CDR1 is MDHEN and CDR2 is SYDVKM in the germline V gene. Trimming left V 6 bases short and J 7 bases short, with 9 bases between. The CDR3 covers 12 residues.

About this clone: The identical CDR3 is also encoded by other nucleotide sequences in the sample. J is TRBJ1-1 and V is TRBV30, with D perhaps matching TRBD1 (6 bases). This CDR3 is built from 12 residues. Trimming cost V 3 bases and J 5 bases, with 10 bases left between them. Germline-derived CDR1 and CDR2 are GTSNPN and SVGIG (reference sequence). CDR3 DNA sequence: TGTGCCTGGAGGAGGGGGGCGACTGAAGCTTTCTTT. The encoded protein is CAWRRGATEAFF.

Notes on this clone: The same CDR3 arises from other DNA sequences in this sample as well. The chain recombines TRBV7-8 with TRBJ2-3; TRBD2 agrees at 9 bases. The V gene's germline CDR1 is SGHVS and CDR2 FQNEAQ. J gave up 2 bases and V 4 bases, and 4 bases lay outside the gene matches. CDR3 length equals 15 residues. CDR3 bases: TGTGCCAGCAGCTCCCTAGCGGGAAACACAGATACGCAGTATTTT. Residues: CASSSLAGNTDTQYF.

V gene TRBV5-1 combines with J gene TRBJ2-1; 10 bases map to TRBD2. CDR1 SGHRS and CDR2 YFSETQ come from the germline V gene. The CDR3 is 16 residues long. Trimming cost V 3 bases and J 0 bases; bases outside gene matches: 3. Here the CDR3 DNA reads TGCGCCAGCAGCTGGACTAGCGGTTACTCCTACAATGAGCAGTTCTTC. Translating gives CASSWTSGYSYNEQFF.

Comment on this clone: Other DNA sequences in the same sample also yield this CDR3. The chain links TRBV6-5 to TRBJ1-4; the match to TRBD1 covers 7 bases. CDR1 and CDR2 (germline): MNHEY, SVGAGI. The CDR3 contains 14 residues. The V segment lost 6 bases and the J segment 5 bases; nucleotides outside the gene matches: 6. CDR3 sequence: CASRRDSTNEKLFF. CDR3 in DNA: TGTGCCAGCAGGAGGGACAGCACGAATGAAAAACTGTTTTTT.

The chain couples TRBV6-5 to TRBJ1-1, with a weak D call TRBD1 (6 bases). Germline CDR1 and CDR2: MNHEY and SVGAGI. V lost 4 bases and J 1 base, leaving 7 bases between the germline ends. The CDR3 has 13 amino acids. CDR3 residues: CASSWTANTEAFF. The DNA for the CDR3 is TGTGCCAGCAGTTGGACAGCGAACACTGAAGCTTTCTTT.

The CDR3 nucleotides are TGTGCCACCCGGATTAGCCCCTACCAGCGGGAGGCCAATGAGCAGTTCTTC. It specifies CATRISPYQREANEQFF. The chain uses TRBV10-3 and TRBJ2-1, with TRBD2 identical over 9 bases. The CDR3 spans 17 residues. The ends lost 10 bases at V and 6 bases at J; junction bases unmatched: 19. The germline V gene has CDR1 ENHRY and CDR2 SYGVKD.

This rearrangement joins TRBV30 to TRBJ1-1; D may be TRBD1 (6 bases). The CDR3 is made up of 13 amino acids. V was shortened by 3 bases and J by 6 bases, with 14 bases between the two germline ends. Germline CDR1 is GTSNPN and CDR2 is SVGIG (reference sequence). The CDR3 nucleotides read TGTGCCTGGAGGACACAGGGACTGGCTGAAGCTTTCTTT. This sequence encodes CAWRTQGLAEAFF. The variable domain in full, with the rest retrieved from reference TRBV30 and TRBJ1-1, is SQTIHQWPATLVQPVGSPLSLECTVEGTSNPNLYWYRQAAGRGLQLLFYSVGIGQISSEVPQNLSASRPQDRQFILSSKKLLLSDSGFYLCAWRTQGLAEAFFGQGTRLTVV.

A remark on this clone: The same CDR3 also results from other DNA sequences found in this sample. Here the CDR3 reads CSVDTTDTQYF. CDR3 sequence (DNA): TGCAGCGTTGACACCACAGATACGCAGTATTTT. This chain connects TRBV29-1 to TRBJ2-3; D remains unclear. Trimming pared 3 bases from V and 2 bases from J, leaving 3 bases between. This CDR3 region has 11 residues. In germline, CDR1 is SQVTM, CDR2 ANQGSEA.

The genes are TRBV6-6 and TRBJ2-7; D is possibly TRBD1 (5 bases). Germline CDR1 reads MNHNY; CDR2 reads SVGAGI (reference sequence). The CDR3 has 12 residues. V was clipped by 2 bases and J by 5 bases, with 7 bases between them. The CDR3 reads CASSYPTDEQYF. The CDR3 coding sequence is TGTGCCAGCAGTTACCCGACAGACGAGCAGTACTTC.

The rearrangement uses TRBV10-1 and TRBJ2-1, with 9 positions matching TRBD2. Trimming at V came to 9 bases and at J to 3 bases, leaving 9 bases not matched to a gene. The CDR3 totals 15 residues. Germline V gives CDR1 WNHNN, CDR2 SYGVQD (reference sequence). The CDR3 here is CASFPAGGRYNEQFF. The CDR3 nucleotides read TGCGCCAGTTTTCCAGCGGGAGGCCGCTACAATGAGCAGTTCTTC.

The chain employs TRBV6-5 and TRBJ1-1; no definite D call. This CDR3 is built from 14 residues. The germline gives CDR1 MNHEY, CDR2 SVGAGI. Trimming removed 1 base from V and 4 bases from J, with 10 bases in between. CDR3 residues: CASSYLVRGTEAFF. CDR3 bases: TGTGCCAGCAGTTACTTGGTACGAGGCACTGAAGCTTTCTTT.

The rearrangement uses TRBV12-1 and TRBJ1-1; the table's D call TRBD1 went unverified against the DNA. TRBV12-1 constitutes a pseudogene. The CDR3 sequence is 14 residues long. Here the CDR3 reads CASSFITGGTEAFF. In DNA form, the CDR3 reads TGTGCCAGCAGCTTTATCACAGGGGGCACTGAAGCTTTCTTT.

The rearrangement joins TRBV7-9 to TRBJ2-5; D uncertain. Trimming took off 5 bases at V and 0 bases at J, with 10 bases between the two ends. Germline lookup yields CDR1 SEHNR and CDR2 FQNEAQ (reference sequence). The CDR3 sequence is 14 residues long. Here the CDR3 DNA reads TGTGCCAGCAGCCGGAGACGGGACCAAGAGACCCAGTACTTC. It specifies CASSRRRDQETQYF.

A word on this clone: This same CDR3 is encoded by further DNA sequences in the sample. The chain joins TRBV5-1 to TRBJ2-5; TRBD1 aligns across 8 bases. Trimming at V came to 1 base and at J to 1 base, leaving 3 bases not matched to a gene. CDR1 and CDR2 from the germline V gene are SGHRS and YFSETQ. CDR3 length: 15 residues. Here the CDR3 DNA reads TGCGCCAGCAGCTTGACAGGGGGATTCCAAGAGACCCAGTACTTC. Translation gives CASSLTGGFQETQYF.

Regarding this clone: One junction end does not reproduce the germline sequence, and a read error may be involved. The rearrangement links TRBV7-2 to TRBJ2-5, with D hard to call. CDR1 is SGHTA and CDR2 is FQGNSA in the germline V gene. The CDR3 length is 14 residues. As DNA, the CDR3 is TGTGCCAGCAGCTTAGAGGGTAGCCAAAAGACCCAGTACTTC. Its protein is CASSLEGSQKTQYF.

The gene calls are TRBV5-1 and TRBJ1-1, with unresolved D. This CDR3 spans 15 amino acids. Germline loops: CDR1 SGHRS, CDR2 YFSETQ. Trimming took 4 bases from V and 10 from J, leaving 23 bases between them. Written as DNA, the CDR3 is TGCGCCAGCAGCCCAGAAGCCATGGTAGGGTCCGGAGCTTTCTTT. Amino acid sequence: CASSPEAMVGSGAFF.

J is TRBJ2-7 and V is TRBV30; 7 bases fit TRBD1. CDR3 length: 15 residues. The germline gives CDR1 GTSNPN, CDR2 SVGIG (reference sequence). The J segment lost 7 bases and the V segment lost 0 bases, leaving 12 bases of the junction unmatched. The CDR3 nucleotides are TGTGCCTGGAGTGTACTTGACAGGGACCCCGAGGAGCAGTACTTC. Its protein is CAWSVLDRDPEEQYF.

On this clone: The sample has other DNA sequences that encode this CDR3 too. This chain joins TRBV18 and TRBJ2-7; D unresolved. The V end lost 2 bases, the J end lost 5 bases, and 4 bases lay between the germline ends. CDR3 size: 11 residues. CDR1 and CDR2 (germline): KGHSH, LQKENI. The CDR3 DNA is TGTGCCAGCTCACCAGGCCACGAGCAGTACTTC. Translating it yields CASSPGHEQYF.

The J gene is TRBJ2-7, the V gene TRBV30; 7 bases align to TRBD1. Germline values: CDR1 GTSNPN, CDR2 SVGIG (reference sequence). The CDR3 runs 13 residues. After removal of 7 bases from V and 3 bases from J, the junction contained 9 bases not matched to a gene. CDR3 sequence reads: CASSRTGVYEQYF. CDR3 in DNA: TGTGCCTCGTCCCGGACAGGAGTCTACGAGCAGTACTTC. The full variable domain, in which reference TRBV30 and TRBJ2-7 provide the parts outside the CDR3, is SQTIHQWPATLVQPVGSPLSLECTVEGTSNPNLYWYRQAAGRGLQLLFYSVGIGQISSEVPQNLSASRPQDRQFILSSKKLLLSDSGFYLCASSRTGVYEQYFGPGTRLTVT.

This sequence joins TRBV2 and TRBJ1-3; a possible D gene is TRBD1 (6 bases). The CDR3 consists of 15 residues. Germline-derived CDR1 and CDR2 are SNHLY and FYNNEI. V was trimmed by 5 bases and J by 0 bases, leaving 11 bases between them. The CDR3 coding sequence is TGTGCCAGCAGTACAGGGCCCTCCTCTGGAAACACCATATATTTT. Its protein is CASSTGPSSGNTIYF.

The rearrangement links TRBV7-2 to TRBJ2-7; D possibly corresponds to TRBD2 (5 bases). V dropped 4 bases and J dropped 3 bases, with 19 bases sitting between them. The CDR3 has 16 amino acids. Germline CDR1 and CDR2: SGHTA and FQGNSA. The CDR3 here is CASSSNWARGNYEQYF. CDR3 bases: TGTGCCAGCAGCTCCAACTGGGCCCGAGGGAACTACGAGCAGTACTTC. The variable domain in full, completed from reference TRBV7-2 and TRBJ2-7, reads GAGVSQSPSNKVTEKGKDVELRCDPISGHTALYWYRQSLGQGLEFLIYFQGNSAPDKSGLPSDRFSAERTGGSVSTLTIQRTQQEDSAVYLCASSSNWARGNYEQYFGPGTRLTVT.

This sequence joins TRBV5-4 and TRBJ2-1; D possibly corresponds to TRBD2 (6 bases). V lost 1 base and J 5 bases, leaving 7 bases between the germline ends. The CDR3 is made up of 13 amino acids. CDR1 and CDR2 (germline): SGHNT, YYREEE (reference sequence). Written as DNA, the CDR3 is TGTGCCAGCAGCTTGCGGGGGAACAATGAGCAGTTCTTC. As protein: CASSLRGNNEQFF.

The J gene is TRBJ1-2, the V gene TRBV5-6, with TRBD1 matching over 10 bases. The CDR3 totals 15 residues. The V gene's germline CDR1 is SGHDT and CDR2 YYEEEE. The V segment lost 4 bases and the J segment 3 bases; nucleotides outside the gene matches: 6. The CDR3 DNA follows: TGTGCCAGCAGCCCCGGGACAGGGGATTACTATGGCTACACCTTC. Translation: CASSPGTGDYYGYTF.

CDR3 loop: CASSQTGTVYGYTF. The CDR3 bases are TGCGCCAGCAGCCAAACCGGGACAGTCTATGGCTACACCTTC. This rearrangement joins TRBV4-1 to TRBJ1-2, with 7 bases matching TRBD1. V shed 2 bases, J shed 4 bases, and the junction held 4 bases outside the gene matches. This CDR3 contains 14 residues. The germline V gene has CDR1 MGHRA and CDR2 YSYEKL.

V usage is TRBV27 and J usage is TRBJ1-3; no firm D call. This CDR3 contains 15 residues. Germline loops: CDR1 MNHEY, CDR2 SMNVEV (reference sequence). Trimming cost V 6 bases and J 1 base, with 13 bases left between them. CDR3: CASRPFPVSGNTIYF. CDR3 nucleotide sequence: TGTGCCAGCAGACCATTTCCGGTTTCTGGAAACACCATATATTTT.

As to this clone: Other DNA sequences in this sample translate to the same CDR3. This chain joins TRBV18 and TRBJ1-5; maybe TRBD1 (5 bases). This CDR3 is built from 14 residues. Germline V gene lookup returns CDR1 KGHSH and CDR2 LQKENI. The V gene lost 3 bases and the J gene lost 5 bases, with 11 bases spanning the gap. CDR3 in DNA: TGTGCCAGCTCACCTGGGACGGGCGATCAGCCCCAGCATTTT. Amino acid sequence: CASSPGTGDQPQHF. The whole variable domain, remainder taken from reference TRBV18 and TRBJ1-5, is NAGVMQNPRHLVRRRGQEARLRCSPMKGHSHVYWYRQLPEEGLKFMVYLQKENIIDESGMPKERFSAEFPKEGPSILRIQQVVRGDSAAYFCASSPGTGDQPQHFGDGTRLSIL.